A selection of T cell receptor beta chains follows, all from one sample in a study of T cells in localized non-small cell lung cancer. The method was immunoSEQ multiplex PCR; TCRdb's version includes in-frame clones alone and lacks a portion of them. The profile shows tens of thousands of clones, about four fifths of them singletons. This material consisted of peripheral blood, taken before any cancer treatment. The receptors stem from a female donor older than 55 with stage I lung adenocarcinoma. The CDR3 runs from the conserved cysteine through the conserved F or W. A D gene is named only where the DNA matches it firmly. Clone sizes are given selectively: once, few, many, or a class where the clone is expanded.

clone_size j_call d_call v_call cdr3_nt cdr3_aa
many TRBJ1-5 - TRBV19 TGTGCCAGTAGTTCCTGGGACGGTAGGGATCAGCCCCAGCATTTT CASSSWDGRDQPQHF
- TRBJ2-3 - TRBV7-9 TGTGCCAGCAGCGTATCTGGGGGCACAGATACGCAGTATTTT CASSVSGGTDTQYF
- TRBJ1-2 - TRBV15 TGTGCCACCAGCAGAGATTCAATGAGTACCCTAAACTATGGCTACACCTTC CATSRDSMSTLNYGYTF
- TRBJ1-1 - TRBV27 TGTGCCAGCAATCGCCAGCCAACTATGAACACTGAAGCTTTCTTT CASNRQPTMNTEAFF
- TRBJ2-7 - TRBV11-1 TGTGCCAGCAGCTTAGACAGGGTCAGCTCCTACGAGCAGTACTTC CASSLDRVSSYEQYF
- TRBJ2-2 TRBD2 TRBV9 TGTGCCAGCAGCGTTAGCGGGACGAACACCGGGGAGCTGTTTTTT CASSVSGTNTGELFF
- TRBJ2-3 - TRBV11-3 TGTGCCAGCAGCCAGGGGCAGGGTAGGAGGTCAGATACGCAGTATTTT CASSQGQGRRSDTQYF
few TRBJ1-3 - TRBV11-2 TGTGCCAGCAGCCACTTCAGGGGCACTGGAAACACCATATATTTT CASSHFRGTGNTIYF
- TRBJ2-1 - TRBV10-3 TGTGCCATCAGTGAGTCTGAGGGGGTGGGAGAGCAGTTCTTC CAISESEGVGEQFF
- TRBJ1-5 - TRBV6-1 TGTGCCAGCAGACCGGGAGGCAATCAGCCCCAGCATTTT CASRPGGNQPQHF
- TRBJ1-1 - TRBV6-1 TGTGCCAGCAGCGAAGGGACAATCTTTTCTGAAGCTTTCTTT CASSEGTIFSEAFF
- TRBJ1-2 - TRBV11-2 TGTGCCAGCAGCTCAATCGGACAGAGCGGATATGGCTACACCTTC CASSSIGQSGYGYTF
- TRBJ1-2 - TRBV11-2 TGTGCCAGCAGCTTAGATTACACAGCTTACTATGGCTACACCTTC CASSLDYTAYYGYTF
once TRBJ2-5 - TRBV5-1 TGCGCCAGCAGCTTGGCTCCGGACTACCAACGGACCCAGTACTTC CASSLAPDYQRTQYF
- TRBJ2-1 - TRBV7-9 TGTGCCAGCAGCTTAGATCGCGGGGCAGGGGAGCAGTTCTTC CASSLDRGAGEQFF
few TRBJ2-7 - TRBV18 TGTGCCAGCTCACCCTCTTGGGTGGGCGAGCAGTACTTC CASSPSWVGEQYF
- TRBJ1-2 - TRBV19 TGTGCCAGTAGTCCGCAGGGTGGCTATGGCTACACCTTC CASSPQGGYGYTF
- TRBJ1-3 - TRBV2 TGTGCCAGCAGTGAACGGGGAAACACCATATATTTT CASSERGNTIYF
- TRBJ2-3 - TRBV30 TGTGCCACGGGCTTGGGCACAGATACGCAGTATTTT CATGLGTDTQYF